By its share, the clone carrying this T cell receptor (beta chain) is medium-sized. Its matching antigen is unknown. TCRdb reprocessed the 5' RACE reads with MiXCR, giving one entry per CDR3 protein. The sample lists fewer than 2,000 distinct CDR3 sequences; roughly 6.4% were seen once. The sample is drawn from a study of spatial heterogeneity in lung cancer. Described time point: sample taken at primary tumor resection. Study-wide points: Tumoral mutation counts were tracked by counts of expanded intratumoral alpha and beta TCRs.

The germline V gene has CDR1 MDHEN and CDR2 SYDVKM. Deletions cut 0 bases from V and 2 bases from J, with 9 bases between. The CDR3 is 15 amino acids. This chain uses TRBV28 with TRBJ2-3, with D perhaps being TRBD1 or TRBD2 (5 bases each). The sample here was lung tumor tissue, taken at surgery. This TCR was sampled from a female donor with early-stage non-small cell lung cancer. This CDR3 is CASSLWGTLTDTQYF. Written as DNA, the CDR3 is TGTGCCAGCAGTTTATGGGGGACCCTCACAGATACGCAGTATTTT. Full variable domain (missing parts from reference TRBV28 and TRBJ2-3): DVKVTQSSRYLVKRTGEKVFLECVQDMDHENMFWYRQDPGLGLRLIYFSYDVKMKEKGDIPEGYSVSREKKERFSLILESASTNQTSMYLCASSLWGTLTDTQYFGPGTRLTVL.